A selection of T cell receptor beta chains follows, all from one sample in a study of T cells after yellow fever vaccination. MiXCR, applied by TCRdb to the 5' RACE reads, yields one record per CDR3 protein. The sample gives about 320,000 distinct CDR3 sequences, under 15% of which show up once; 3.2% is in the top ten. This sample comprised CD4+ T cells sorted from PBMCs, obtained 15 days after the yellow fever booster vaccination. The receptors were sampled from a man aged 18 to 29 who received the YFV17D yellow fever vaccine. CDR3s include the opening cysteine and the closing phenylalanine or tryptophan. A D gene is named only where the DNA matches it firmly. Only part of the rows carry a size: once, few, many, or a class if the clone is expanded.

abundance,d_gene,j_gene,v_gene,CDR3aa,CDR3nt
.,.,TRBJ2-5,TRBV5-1,CASSLSGSQETQYF,TGCGCCAGCAGCTTGTCGGGGTCCCAAGAGACCCAGTACTTC
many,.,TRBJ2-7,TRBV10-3,CAISESRYEQYF,TGTGCCATCAGTGAGAGTCGGTACGAGCAGTACTTC
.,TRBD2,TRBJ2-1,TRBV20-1,CSGLAGMAYNEQFF,TGCAGTGGCCTAGCGGGGATGGCCTACAATGAGCAGTTCTTC
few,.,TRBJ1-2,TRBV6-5,CASPRCYGYTF,TGTGCCAGCCCGCGGTGCTATGGCTACACCTTC
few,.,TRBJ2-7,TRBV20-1,CSARGSTANPYEQYF,TGCAGTGCTAGAGGGTCGACCGCTAACCCCTACGAGCAGTACTTC
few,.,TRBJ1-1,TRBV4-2,CASSQDGDTEAFF,TGTGCCAGCAGCCAAGACGGGGACACTGAAGCTTTCTTT
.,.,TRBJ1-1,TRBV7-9,CASSLISKNTEAFF,TGTGCCAGCAGCTTAATATCTAAGAACACTGAAGCTTTCTTT
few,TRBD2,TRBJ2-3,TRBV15,CATRSGGGADTQYF,TGTGCCACCCGTAGCGGGGGGGGAGCAGATACGCAGTATTTT
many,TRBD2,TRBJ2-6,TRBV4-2,CASSLNGAGVSSGANVLTF,TGTGCCAGCAGCCTTAACGGTGCGGGGGTGAGCTCTGGGGCCAACGTCCTGACTTTC
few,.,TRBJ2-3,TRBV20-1,CSAGDTDTQYF,TGCAGTGCTGGAGATACAGATACGCAGTATTTT
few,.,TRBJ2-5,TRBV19,CASRDPGETQYF,TGTGCCAGTAGAGATCCCGGAGAGACCCAGTACTTC
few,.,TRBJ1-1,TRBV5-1,CASTKTEVNTEAFF,TGCGCCAGCACAAAGACAGAGGTGAACACTGAAGCTTTCTTT
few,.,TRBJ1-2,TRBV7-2,CASSFTANYGYTF,TGTGCCAGCAGCTTTACAGCAAACTATGGCTACACCTTC
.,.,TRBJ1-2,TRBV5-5,CASSPGLNRGYTF,TGTGCCAGCAGTCCAGGACTGAACCGAGGCTACACCTTC
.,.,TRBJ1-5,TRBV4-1,CASSRKNQPQHF,TGCGCCAGCAGCCGGAAAAATCAGCCCCAGCATTTT
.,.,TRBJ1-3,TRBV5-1,CASSLDLSGNTIYF,TGCGCCAGCAGCTTGGACCTCTCTGGAAACACCATATATTTT
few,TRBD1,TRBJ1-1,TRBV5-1,CASGQGPMNTEAFF,TGCGCCAGCGGACAGGGCCCCATGAACACTGAAGCTTTCTTT
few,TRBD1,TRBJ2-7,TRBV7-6,CASSLSGTGTSLYF,TGTGCCAGCAGCCTCTCCGGGACAGGGACATCTTTATACTTC
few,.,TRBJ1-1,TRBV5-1,CASSLEGGMNTEAFF,TGCGCCAGCAGCTTGGAGGGGGGTATGAACACTGAAGCTTTCTTT
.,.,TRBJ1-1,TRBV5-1,CASSLTVSQYTEAFF,TGCGCCAGCAGCTTGACGGTTTCACAGTACACTGAAGCTTTCTTT
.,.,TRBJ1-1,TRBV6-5,CASSPTFRERRTEAFF,TGTGCCAGCAGTCCGACCTTCCGGGAGAGAAGGACTGAAGCTTTCTTT
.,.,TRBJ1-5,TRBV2,CASSVARVGNQPQHF,TGTGCCAGCAGTGTGGCCAGGGTAGGGAATCAGCCCCAGCATTTT
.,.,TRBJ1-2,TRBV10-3,CASSVAGDGYTF,TGTGCCTCCTCGGTCGCCGGGGATGGCTACACCTTC
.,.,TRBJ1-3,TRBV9,CASSATPEGPVRPGNTIYF,TGTGCCAGCAGCGCAACACCGGAAGGACCGGTCCGTCCTGGAAACACCATATATTTT
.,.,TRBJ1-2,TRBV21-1,CASSKEGTGRISYGYTF,TGTGCCAGCAGCAAAGAGGGGACAGGGCGCATTTCCTATGGCTACACCTTC
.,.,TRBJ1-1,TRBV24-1,CATSQGNEAFF,TGTGCCACCAGCCAGGGAAATGAAGCTTTCTTT
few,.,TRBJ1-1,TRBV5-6,CASSLKGRANTEAFF,TGTGCCAGCAGCTTGAAAGGCAGAGCGAACACTGAAGCTTTCTTT
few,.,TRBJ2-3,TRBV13,CASSRASGLTDTQYF,TGTGCCAGCAGCAGGGCATCCGGGCTCACAGATACGCAGTATTTT
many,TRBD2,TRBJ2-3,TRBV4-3,CASSFSTSGGAGDTQYF,TGCGCCAGCAGCTTCTCGACTAGCGGGGGGGCCGGAGATACGCAGTATTTT
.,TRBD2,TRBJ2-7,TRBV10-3,CAIGGRTSPSYEQYF,TGTGCCATCGGGGGACGGACTAGCCCATCCTACGAGCAGTACTTC
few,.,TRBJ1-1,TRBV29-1,CSVEVGAANTEAFF,TGCAGCGTTGAAGTCGGGGCAGCCAACACTGAAGCTTTCTTT